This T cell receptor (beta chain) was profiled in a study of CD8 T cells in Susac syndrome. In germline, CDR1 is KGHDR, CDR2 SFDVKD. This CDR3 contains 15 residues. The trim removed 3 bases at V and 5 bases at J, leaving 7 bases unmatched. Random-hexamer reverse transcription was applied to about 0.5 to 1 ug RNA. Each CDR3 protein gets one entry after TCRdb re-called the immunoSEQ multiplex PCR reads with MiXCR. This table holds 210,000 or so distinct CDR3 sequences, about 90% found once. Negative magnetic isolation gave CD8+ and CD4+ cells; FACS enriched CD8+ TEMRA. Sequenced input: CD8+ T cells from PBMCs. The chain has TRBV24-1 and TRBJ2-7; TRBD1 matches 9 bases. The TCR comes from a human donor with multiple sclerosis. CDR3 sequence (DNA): TGTGCCACCAGTGATGAGACAGGGGGTTCGCACGAGCAGTACTTC. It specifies CATSDETGGSHEQYF.